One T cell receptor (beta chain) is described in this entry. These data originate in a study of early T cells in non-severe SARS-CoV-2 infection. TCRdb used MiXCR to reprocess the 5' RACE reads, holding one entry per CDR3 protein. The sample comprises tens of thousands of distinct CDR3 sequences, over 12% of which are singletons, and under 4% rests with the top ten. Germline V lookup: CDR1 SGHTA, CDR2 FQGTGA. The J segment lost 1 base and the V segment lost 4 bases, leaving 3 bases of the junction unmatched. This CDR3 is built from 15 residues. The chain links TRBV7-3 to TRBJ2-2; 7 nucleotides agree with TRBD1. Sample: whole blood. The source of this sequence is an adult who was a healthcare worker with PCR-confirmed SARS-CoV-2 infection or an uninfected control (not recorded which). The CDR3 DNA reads TGTGCCAGCAGCTCGGGGACAGAGAACACCGGGGAGCTGTTTTTT. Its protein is CASSSGTENTGELFF.